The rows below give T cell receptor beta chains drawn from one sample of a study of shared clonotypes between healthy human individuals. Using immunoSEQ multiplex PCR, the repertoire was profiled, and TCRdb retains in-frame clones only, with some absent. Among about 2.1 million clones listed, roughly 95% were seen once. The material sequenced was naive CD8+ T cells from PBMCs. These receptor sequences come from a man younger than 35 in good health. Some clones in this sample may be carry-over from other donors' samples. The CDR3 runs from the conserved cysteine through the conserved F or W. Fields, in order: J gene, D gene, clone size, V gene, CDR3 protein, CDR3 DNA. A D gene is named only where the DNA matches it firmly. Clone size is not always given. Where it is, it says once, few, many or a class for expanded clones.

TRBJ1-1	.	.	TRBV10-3	CAIREASTEAFF	TGTGCCATCAGGGAGGCGAGCACTGAAGCTTTCTTT
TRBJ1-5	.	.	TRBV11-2	CASSLGRGAGQPQHF	TGTGCCAGCAGCTTAGGACGGGGGGCAGGTCAGCCCCAGCATTTT
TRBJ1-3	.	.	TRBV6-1	CASSITGHHGNTIYF	TGTGCCAGCAGCATTACAGGGCATCATGGAAACACCATATATTTT
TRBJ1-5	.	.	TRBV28	CASSLWEIRGQKQPQHF	TGTGCCAGCAGTTTATGGGAGATTCGGGGTCAGAAGCAGCCCCAGCATTTT
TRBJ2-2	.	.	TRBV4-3	CASSQYAAGELFF	TGCGCCAGCAGCCAATACGCCGCCGGGGAGCTGTTTTTT
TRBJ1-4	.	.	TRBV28	CASSLGGATNEKLFF	TGTGCCAGCAGTCTAGGGGGGGCAACTAATGAAAAACTGTTTTTT
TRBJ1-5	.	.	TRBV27	CASSLFGADQPQHF	TGTGCCAGCAGTTTATTCGGGGCGGATCAGCCCCAGCATTTT
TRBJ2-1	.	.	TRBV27	CASSLPHNEQFF	TGTGCCAGCAGTTTACCCCACAATGAGCAGTTCTTC
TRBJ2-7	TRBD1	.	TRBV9	CASSGEPGQTYEQYF	TGTGCCAGCAGCGGTGAACCGGGACAGACGTACGAGCAGTACTTC
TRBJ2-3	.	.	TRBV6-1	CASSDDPGARTDTQYF	TGTGCCAGCAGTGATGACCCAGGGGCCCGCACAGATACGCAGTATTTT
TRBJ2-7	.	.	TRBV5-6	CASSSPLETYEQYF	TGTGCCAGCAGCTCCCCCCTGGAAACTTACGAGCAGTACTTC
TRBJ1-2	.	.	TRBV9	CASSVGWAMTDYGYTF	TGTGCCAGCAGCGTCGGCTGGGCTATGACGGACTATGGCTACACCTTC
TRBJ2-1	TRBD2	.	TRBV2	CASSEALAGGFNEQFF	TGTGCCAGCAGTGAAGCTCTAGCGGGAGGGTTCAATGAGCAGTTCTTC
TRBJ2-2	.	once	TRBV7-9	CAALTASTGELFF	TGTGCCGCCCTGACCGCGAGCACCGGGGAGCTGTTTTTT
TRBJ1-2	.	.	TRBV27	CASSLSADNYGYTF	TGTGCCAGCAGTTTATCCGCAGACAACTATGGCTACACCTTC
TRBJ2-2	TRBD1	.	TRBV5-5	CASSSGTGSGELFF	TGTGCCAGCAGCTCCGGGACAGGGTCCGGGGAGCTGTTTTTT
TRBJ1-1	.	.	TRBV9	CASSPRGWQNTEAFF	TGTGCCAGCAGCCCTAGGGGGTGGCAGAACACTGAAGCTTTCTTT
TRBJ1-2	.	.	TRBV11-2	CASRGRATYGYTF	TGTGCCAGCCGGGGCAGGGCGACCTATGGCTACACCTTC
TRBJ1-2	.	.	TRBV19	CASTGPNLNYGYTF	TGTGCCTCCACCGGGCCCAACTTAAACTATGGCTACACCTTC
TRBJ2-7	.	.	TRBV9	CASSVVAGGSYEQYF	TGTGCCAGCAGCGTAGTCGCAGGGGGGTCCTACGAGCAGTACTTC
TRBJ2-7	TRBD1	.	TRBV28	CASSLRRDRVYEQYF	TGTGCCAGCAGTCTTCGGCGGGACAGGGTCTACGAGCAGTACTTC
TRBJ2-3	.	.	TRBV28	CASSPSTDTQYF	TGTGCCAGCAGTCCCAGCACAGATACGCAGTATTTT
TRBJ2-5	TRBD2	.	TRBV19	CASSMIAGETQYF	TGTGCCAGTAGTATGATAGCGGGAGAGACCCAGTACTTC
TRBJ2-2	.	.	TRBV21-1	CASSKAQGQLTSGKGTGELFF	TGTGCCAGCAGCAAAGCGCAGGGACAGCTGACTAGCGGGAAGGGCACCGGGGAGCTGTTTTTT
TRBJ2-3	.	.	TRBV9	CASSQQGLGGSDTQYF	TGTGCCAGCAGCCAACAAGGACTAGGGGGATCCGATACGCAGTATTTT
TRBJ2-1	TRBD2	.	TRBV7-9	CASSGRLAESYNEQFF	TGTGCCAGCAGCGGAAGACTAGCGGAGTCGTACAATGAGCAGTTCTTC
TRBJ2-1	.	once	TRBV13	CASSPPEGGVLDEQFF	TGTGCCAGCAGCCCCCCCGAGGGAGGAGTCTTGGATGAGCAGTTCTTC
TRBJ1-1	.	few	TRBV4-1	CASSPPQTDEAFF	TGCGCCAGCAGCCCACCCCAGACAGACGAAGCTTTCTTT
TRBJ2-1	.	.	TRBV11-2	CATRGGPNVYNEQFF	TGTGCCACCCGGGGTGGGCCGAACGTTTACAATGAGCAGTTCTTC
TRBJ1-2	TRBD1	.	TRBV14	CASSQFPRGPGYGYTF	TGTGCCAGCAGCCAATTTCCCAGGGGGCCCGGATATGGCTACACCTTC
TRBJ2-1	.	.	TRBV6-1	CASSERSVGFGNEQFF	TGTGCCAGCAGTGAACGGTCGGTAGGGTTTGGGAATGAGCAGTTCTTC
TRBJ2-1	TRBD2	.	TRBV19	CASSIDREGRGEQFF	TGTGCCAGTAGTATAGATCGGGAGGGCCGGGGAGAGCAGTTCTTC
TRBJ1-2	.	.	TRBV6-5	CASWTGNYGYTF	TGTGCCAGTTGGACGGGGAACTATGGCTACACCTTC
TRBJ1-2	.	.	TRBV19	CASSKGGLYGYTF	TGTGCCAGTAGTAAGGGCGGTCTCTATGGCTACACCTTC
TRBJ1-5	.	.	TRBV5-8	CASSWDAGDQPQHF	TGTGCCAGCAGCTGGGACGCTGGGGATCAGCCCCAGCATTTT
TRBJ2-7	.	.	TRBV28	CASSLGLAMYEQYF	TGTGCCAGCAGTTTAGGCCTAGCTATGTACGAGCAGTACTTC
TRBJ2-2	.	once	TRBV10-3	CAISDPGSAGPGELFF	TGTGCCATCAGTGATCCGGGCTCCGCGGGGCCCGGGGAGCTGTTTTTT
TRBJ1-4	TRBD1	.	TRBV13	CASSLLVGTADEKLFF	TGTGCCAGCAGCTTATTAGTAGGGACAGCGGATGAAAAACTGTTTTTT
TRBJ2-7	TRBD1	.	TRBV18	CASSPTGGPFSYEQYF	TGTGCCAGCTCACCAACAGGGGGCCCCTTCTCCTACGAGCAGTACTTC
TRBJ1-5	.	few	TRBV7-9	CASSSGGQPQHF	TGTGCCAGCAGCAGTGGGGGTCAGCCCCAGCATTTT
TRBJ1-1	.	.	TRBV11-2	CASSLFDPDGNTEAFF	TGTGCCAGCAGCTTGTTTGACCCGGACGGGAACACTGAAGCTTTCTTT
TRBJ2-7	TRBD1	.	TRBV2	CASSEGRQGAYEQYF	TGTGCCAGCAGTGAGGGGAGACAGGGGGCCTACGAGCAGTACTTC
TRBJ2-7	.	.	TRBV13	CASRAGTTSYEQYF	TGTGCCAGCAGAGCGGGTACAACCTCCTACGAGCAGTACTTC
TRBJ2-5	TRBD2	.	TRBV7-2	CASSFGTSGTEETQYF	TGTGCCAGCAGCTTTGGGACTAGCGGGACTGAAGAGACCCAGTACTTC
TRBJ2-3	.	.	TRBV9	CASSVVDRGVLAGVTDTQYF	TGTGCCAGCAGCGTAGTTGACAGGGGGGTTCTAGCGGGAGTCACAGATACGCAGTATTTT
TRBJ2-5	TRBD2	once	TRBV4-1	CASSQGKGLAGVQETQYF	TGCGCCAGCAGCCAAGGGAAGGGGCTAGCGGGTGTCCAAGAGACCCAGTACTTC
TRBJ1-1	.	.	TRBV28	CASSQRTKKYEAFF	TGTGCCAGCAGTCAACGTACAAAAAAGTACGAAGCTTTCTTT
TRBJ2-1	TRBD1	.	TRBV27	CASSAGTGGANEQFF	TGTGCCAGCAGTGCCGGGACAGGGGGGGCCAATGAGCAGTTCTTC
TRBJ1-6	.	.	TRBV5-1	CASSLAGTRSELNSPLHF	TGCGCCAGCAGCTTGGCCGGGACCCGCTCGGAACTTAATTCACCCCTCCACTTT
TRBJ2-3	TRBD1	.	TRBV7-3	CASRGQGDSDTQYF	TGTGCCAGCAGGGGGCAGGGGGATTCAGATACGCAGTATTTT
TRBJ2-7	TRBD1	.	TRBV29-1	CSAAQGEGYEQYF	TGCAGCGCAGCACAGGGGGAAGGCTACGAGCAGTACTTC
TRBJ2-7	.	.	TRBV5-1	CASSLWGDEQYF	TGCGCCAGCAGCTTATGGGGGGACGAGCAGTACTTC
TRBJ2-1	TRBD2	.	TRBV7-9	CASSQTSGSNEQFF	TGTGCCAGCAGTCAGACTAGCGGGAGCAATGAGCAGTTCTTC
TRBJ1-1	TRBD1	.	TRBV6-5	CASSYSGQGNEAFF	TGTGCCAGCAGTTACAGCGGACAGGGGAACGAAGCTTTCTTT
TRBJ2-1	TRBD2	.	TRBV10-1	CASSESREGMNEQFF	TGCGCCAGCAGTGAGTCTAGGGAGGGGATGAATGAGCAGTTCTTC